The 31 T cell receptor beta chains presented below share a single source sample, sequenced in a study of T cell responses to AZD1222 COVID-19 vaccine. The method was immunoSEQ multiplex PCR; TCRdb's version includes in-frame clones alone and lacks a portion of them. The sample contains approximately 120,000 clones, around 87% of which appear only once. Sequenced here: peripheral blood, sampled 28 days after the second AZD1222 dose. All receptors come from an adult who received the AZD1222 COVID-19 vaccine.

J is TRBJ2-1 and V is TRBV12-5; D gene ambiguous. The CDR3 covers 15 residues. Germline V gives CDR1 LGHNT, CDR2 FRNRAP. Between the trimmed V and J ends, which lost 7 bases and 0 bases, there was a span of 13 bases. DNA for the CDR3: TGTGCTAGTGTCGAGGCGAGCCTCTCCTACAATGAGCAGTTCTTC. The encoded protein is CASVEASLSYNEQFF. Complete variable domain (other parts from reference TRBV12-5 and TRBJ2-1): DARVTQTPRHKVTEMGQEVTMRCQPILGHNTVFWYRQTMMQGLELLAYFRNRAPLDDSGMPKDRFSAEMPDATLATLKIQPSEPRDSAVYFCASVEASLSYNEQFFGPGTRLTVL.

The DNA of the CDR3 is TGTGCCAGCAGCTTAGGGGCAGGGGAAGAAAAACTGTTTTTT. Its translation is CASSLGAGEEKLFF. The genes are TRBV7-2 and TRBJ1-4, with D possibly being TRBD1 (6 bases). Germline V gene sequence: CDR1 SGHTA, CDR2 FQGNSA. The CDR3 runs to 14 residues. The V end was cut by 1 base, the J end by 8 bases, with 11 bases between. Using reference TRBV7-2 and TRBJ1-4 for the parts outside the CDR3, the full variable domain is GAGVSQSPSNKVTEKGKDVELRCDPISGHTALYWYRQSLGQGLEFLIYFQGNSAPDKSGLPSDRFSAERTGGSVSTLTIQRTQQEDSAVYLCASSLGAGEEKLFFGSGTQLSVL.

The chain employs TRBV5-6 and TRBJ1-1; D ambiguous. This CDR3 spans 12 amino acids. Germline-derived CDR1 and CDR2 are SGHDT and YYEEEE. V lost 4 bases to trimming and J lost 7 bases, with 11 bases between them. The CDR3 region has the DNA TGTGCCAGCAGCGCGGACCGGCTTGAAGCTTTCTTT. It encodes CASSADRLEAFF. Combining the CDR3 with reference TRBV5-6 and TRBJ1-1 gives the whole variable domain DAGVTQSPTHLIKTRGQQVTLRCSPKSGHDTVSWYQQALGQGPQFIFQYYEEEERQRGNFPDRFSGHQFPNYSSELNVNALLLGDSALYLCASSADRLEAFFGQGTRLTVV.

The genes are TRBV18 and TRBJ2-1; 10 bases map to TRBD2. The CDR3 extends over 17 amino acids. Germline assignment: CDR1 KGHSH and CDR2 LQKENI. With V trimmed by 3 bases and J by 2 bases, 7 bases remained unmatched. For the CDR3, the DNA is TGTGCCAGCTCACCCCCGGTCAGCGGGGGGGCCTACAATGAGCAGTTCTTC. It specifies CASSPPVSGGAYNEQFF. The full variable domain, rest sourced from reference TRBV18 and TRBJ2-1, is NAGVMQNPRHLVRRRGQEARLRCSPMKGHSHVYWYRQLPEEGLKFMVYLQKENIIDESGMPKERFSAEFPKEGPSILRIQQVVRGDSAAYFCASSPPVSGGAYNEQFFGPGTRLTVL.

V is TRBV2 and J is TRBJ2-1; TRBD1 matches at 7 bases. Germline V lookup: CDR1 SNHLY, CDR2 FYNNEI. With V trimmed by 4 bases and J by 9 bases, 3 bases remained unmatched. This CDR3 has 12 residues. CDR3 protein: CASSGYRGEQFF. Written as DNA, the CDR3 is TGTGCCAGCAGTGGGTACAGGGGTGAGCAGTTCTTC.

The J gene is TRBJ2-1, the V gene TRBV3-1 (or the pseudogene TRBV3-2), with a weak D call TRBD2 (7 bases). The CDR3 covers 14 residues. The germline V and J ends were trimmed by 5 bases and 15 bases, with 23 bases remaining between them. Germline CDR1 reads LGHDT; CDR2 reads YNNKEL (reference sequence). The CDR3 sequence is CASSDRRPGGTGFF. As DNA, the CDR3 is TGTGCCAGCAGCGACCGCCGTCCGGGGGGCACGGGGTTCTTC.

The CDR3 DNA sequence: TGTGCCAGCAGTTACTCAGGCAGTGAAGCTTTCTTT. Its protein product is CASSYSGSEAFF. The genes are TRBV6-6 and TRBJ1-1; D not certain. Per the germline V gene, CDR1 is MNHNY and CDR2 is SVGAGI (reference sequence). Trimming removed 0 bases at V and 7 bases at J, with 6 bases between. This CDR3 comprises 12 residues.

V and J are TRBV7-2 and TRBJ1-3; perhaps TRBD1 as D (6 bases). The CDR3 is 15 residues long. V lost 5 bases to trimming and J lost 0 bases, with 11 bases between them. Germline loops: CDR1 SGHTA, CDR2 FQGNSA. The CDR3 DNA reads TGTGCCAGCAGCCCCCAGACAGGCTCTGGAAACACCATATATTTT. Translated, it gives CASSPQTGSGNTIYF.

The chain has TRBV28 and TRBJ1-4; the D is unclear. There are 14 residues in the CDR3. The germline V gene has CDR1 MDHEN and CDR2 SYDVKM. V dropped 3 bases and J dropped 8 bases, with 13 bases sitting between them. The CDR3 coding sequence is TGTGCCAGCAGTTTCAGGAGTACAGCGGAAAAACTGTTTTTT. Translating it yields CASSFRSTAEKLFF. The full variable domain, rest sourced from reference TRBV28 and TRBJ1-4, is DVKVTQSSRYLVKRTGEKVFLECVQDMDHENMFWYRQDPGLGLRLIYFSYDVKMKEKGDIPEGYSVSREKKERFSLILESASTNQTSMYLCASSFRSTAEKLFFGSGTQLSVL.

The chain has TRBV30 and TRBJ1-1, with D unresolved. Germline V CDR1 and CDR2: GTSNPN, SVGIG (reference sequence). V was shortened by 3 bases and J by 0 bases, with 11 bases between the two germline ends. CDR3 length: 14 residues. The DNA for the CDR3 is TGTGCCTGGAGCTTAAGTCCCATGAACACTGAAGCTTTCTTT. Amino acids: CAWSLSPMNTEAFF.

The rearrangement links TRBV11-1 to TRBJ2-5; D unclear. Germline V gene sequence: CDR1 SGHAT, CDR2 FQDESV (reference sequence). V was trimmed by 5 bases and J by 2 bases, leaving 15 bases between them. The CDR3 has 15 amino acids. This chain's CDR3 is CASSPRLVEQETQYF. The CDR3 region has the DNA TGTGCCAGCAGCCCGCGACTGGTAGAACAAGAGACCCAGTACTTC. Looking up the rest from reference TRBV11-1 and TRBJ2-5 gives the full variable domain: EAEVAQSPRYKITEKSQAVAFWCDPISGHATLYWYRQILGQGPELLVQFQDESVVDDSQLPKDRFSAERLKGVDSTLKIQPAELGDSAMYLCASSPRLVEQETQYFGPGTRLLVL.

This clone showed up just once. This chain links TRBV11-2 with TRBJ1-5; weak D call: TRBD1 (5 bases). V was pared by 0 bases and J by 6 bases, with 15 bases between. Germline loops: CDR1 SGHAT, CDR2 FQNNGV. This CDR3 has 16 residues. The CDR3 DNA sequence: TGTGCCAGCAGCTTAGATGGGACCTTGGGCGGTCAGCCCCAGCATTTT. It encodes CASSLDGTLGGQPQHF.

This clone showed up just once. The chain has TRBV9 and TRBJ1-4, with D maybe TRBD1 (5 bases). The germline V gene encodes CDR1 SGDLS and CDR2 YYNGEE. This CDR3 is 15 amino acids long. The V gene lost 3 bases and the J gene lost 5 bases, with 14 bases spanning the gap. CDR3 bases: TGTGCCAGCAGCGCCAACCCGACAGCCAATGAAAAACTGTTTTTT. Amino acids: CASSANPTANEKLFF.

The genes are TRBV11-3 and TRBJ2-2, with 7 nucleotides matching TRBD2. V lost 5 bases, J lost 8 bases, and 5 bases stayed unmatched. CDR1 is SGHNT and CDR2 is YENEEA in the germline V gene. The CDR3 loop spans 13 amino acids. In DNA, the CDR3 is TGTGCCAGCAGCGACTCGGGGGGTGGGGAGCTGTTTTTT. The encoded protein is CASSDSGGGELFF.

The J gene is TRBJ2-3, the V gene TRBV6-2 or TRBV6-3; unclear D gene. The germline V gene has CDR1 MNHEY and CDR2 SVGEGT. The CDR3 contains 17 residues. V gave up 1 base and J gave up 2 bases, with 16 bases separating them. CDR3 sequence: CASSYLSLYENTDTQYF. The CDR3 DNA is TGTGCCAGCAGTTACTTATCTCTATATGAAAACACAGATACGCAGTATTTT.

The chain carries TRBV18 and TRBJ2-7, with D possibly matching TRBD2 (5 bases). V was pared by 2 bases and J by 5 bases, with 19 bases between. The germline V gene encodes CDR1 KGHSH and CDR2 LQKENI. This CDR3 spans 16 amino acids. This chain's CDR3 is CASSPELSLAHNEQYF. The CDR3, as DNA: TGTGCCAGCTCACCAGAACTATCCCTAGCCCATAACGAGCAGTACTTC. The full variable domain, rest sourced from reference TRBV18 and TRBJ2-7, is NAGVMQNPRHLVRRRGQEARLRCSPMKGHSHVYWYRQLPEEGLKFMVYLQKENIIDESGMPKERFSAEFPKEGPSILRIQQVVRGDSAAYFCASSPELSLAHNEQYFGPGTRLTVT.

The V and J genes are TRBV19 and TRBJ1-1; D is unclear. Germline CDR1 reads LNHDA; CDR2 reads SQIVND (reference sequence). CDR3 length: 13 residues. V lost 4 bases to trimming and J lost 2 bases, with 8 bases between them. CDR3 residues: CASSTRYNTEAFF. DNA of the CDR3: TGTGCCAGTAGTACCCGATACAACACTGAAGCTTTCTTT.

The chain employs TRBV9 and TRBJ1-1; 8 nucleotides match TRBD1. The CDR3 has 16 residues. V lost 4 bases, J lost 0 bases, and 8 bases stayed unmatched. The germline gives CDR1 SGDLS, CDR2 YYNGEE. CDR3 residues: CASSPPGQGMNTEAFF. The CDR3 coding sequence is TGTGCCAGCAGCCCCCCAGGACAGGGAATGAACACTGAAGCTTTCTTT.

This chain joins TRBV7-9 and TRBJ1-2; 7 bases are shared with TRBD1. The CDR3 covers 13 residues. Per germline, CDR1 SEHNR and CDR2 FQNEAQ (reference sequence). After removal of 5 bases from V and 9 bases from J, the junction contained 9 bases not matched to a gene. CDR3 DNA: TGTGCCAGCAGCACCCCGACAGGGCTCAGCTACACCTTC. Its protein is CASSTPTGLSYTF.

V is TRBV25-1 and J is TRBJ2-6, with D uncertain. The length of the CDR3 is 15 residues. V was trimmed by 6 bases and J by 4 bases, leaving 13 bases between them. Germline CDR1 is MGHDK and CDR2 is SYGVNS. The CDR3 sequence is CASRNDPVGANVLTF. CDR3 DNA: TGTGCCAGCAGAAATGACCCCGTGGGGGCCAACGTCCTGACTTTC.

Turning to this clone: At the DNA level, this CDR3 is encoded by other sequences in the same sample as well. The gene calls are TRBV28 and TRBJ2-7; 7 bases are shared with TRBD2. Trimming cost V 5 bases and J 4 bases; bases outside gene matches: 8. Germline assignment: CDR1 MDHEN and CDR2 SYDVKM. The CDR3 is made up of 14 amino acids. CDR3 DNA sequence: TGTGCCAGCAGTCCACCGGGGACTACTTACGAGCAGTACTTC. Amino acids: CASSPPGTTYEQYF. The whole variable domain, filled in from reference TRBV28 and TRBJ2-7, reads DVKVTQSSRYLVKRTGEKVFLECVQDMDHENMFWYRQDPGLGLRLIYFSYDVKMKEKGDIPEGYSVSREKKERFSLILESASTNQTSMYLCASSPPGTTYEQYFGPGTRLTVT.

V usage is TRBV7-2 and J usage is TRBJ1-1; D unresolved. The CDR3 sequence is 13 residues long. V shed 6 bases and J shed 5 bases, with 13 bases lying between them. Germline V gene lookup returns CDR1 SGHTA and CDR2 FQGNSA. The CDR3 here is CASRGSQITEAFF. Written as DNA, the CDR3 is TGTGCCAGCAGGGGGTCCCAGATAACTGAAGCTTTCTTT.

The rearrangement joins TRBV19 to TRBJ2-2; TRBD2 aligns across 7 bases. V shed 3 bases, J shed 7 bases, and the junction held 11 bases outside the gene matches. Germline V gene sequence: CDR1 LNHDA, CDR2 SQIVND (reference sequence). This CDR3 has 16 residues. The CDR3 here is CASSIGGRGIGGELFF. Here the CDR3 DNA reads TGTGCCAGTAGTATTGGCGGGAGAGGTATCGGCGGGGAGCTGTTTTTT.

The V gene is TRBV18, the J gene TRBJ2-7; D possibly uses TRBD1 or TRBD2 (5 bases each). V gave up 5 bases and J gave up 2 bases, with 10 bases separating them. The CDR3 is made up of 13 amino acids. CDR1 is KGHSH, CDR2 LQKENI, per germline. This chain's CDR3 is CASSVQGPYEQYF. In DNA form, the CDR3 reads TGTGCCAGCTCAGTTCAGGGACCCTACGAGCAGTACTTC.

V is TRBV6-5 and J is TRBJ1-6; D is ambiguous. Germline loops: CDR1 MNHEY, CDR2 SVGAGI. V was shortened by 8 bases and J by 8 bases, with 13 bases between the two germline ends. This CDR3 region has 13 residues. The CDR3 DNA is TGTGCCAGCTCCCGGAGGGAATATTCACCCCTCCACTTT. Its translation: CASSRREYSPLHF.

This clone was seen once. The J gene is TRBJ2-7, the V gene TRBV18; D not certain. CDR1 and CDR2 from the germline V gene are KGHSH and LQKENI. The CDR3 is made up of 18 amino acids. Trimming removed 0 bases from V and 9 bases from J, with 27 bases in between. The CDR3 DNA is TGTGCCAGCTCACCACCCCCTTCTGGTGGGGAATCATCTACGAGGCAGTACTTC. Amino acids: CASSPPPSGGESSTRQYF.

The V gene is TRBV3-1 (or the pseudogene TRBV3-2), the J gene TRBJ1-1, with unresolved D. Germline V gene sequence: CDR1 LGHDT, CDR2 YNNKEL (reference sequence). V was cut by 4 bases and J by 4 bases, with 13 bases left in between. The CDR3 spans 14 residues. CDR3 protein: CASSLYTRGTEAFF. CDR3 in DNA: TGTGCCAGCAGCCTCTACACCCGCGGCACTGAAGCTTTCTTT.

The chain links TRBV5-4 to TRBJ2-1; 7 bases agree with TRBD2. Trimming at V came to 4 bases and at J to 7 bases, leaving 8 bases not matched to a gene. Germline CDR1 reads SGHNT; CDR2 reads YYREEE (reference sequence). This CDR3 spans 14 amino acids. The CDR3 DNA reads as TGTGCCAGCAGCGTCCCCGGGACTACAAATGAGCAGTTCTTC. This sequence encodes CASSVPGTTNEQFF.

DNA for the CDR3: TGTGCCAGCAGCATGGGACTTGACACAGATACGCAGTATTTT. This gives the protein CASSMGLDTDTQYF. This chain links TRBV5-6 with TRBJ2-3, with D maybe TRBD2 (6 bases). The V end lost 4 bases, the J end lost 2 bases, and 11 bases lay between the germline ends. From germline, CDR1 is SGHDT and CDR2 YYEEEE. CDR3 size: 14 residues.

The chain has TRBV24-1 and TRBJ1-2; 7 bases are a match to TRBD1. Germline V gene lookup returns CDR1 KGHDR and CDR2 SFDVKD. V lost 3 bases, J lost 11 bases, and 5 bases stayed unmatched. CDR3 length: 12 amino acids. The DNA of the CDR3 is TGTGCCACCAGTGATCCAGGGGACAGTTACACCTTC. Translating gives CATSDPGDSYTF.

CDR3 nucleotide sequence: TGCGCCAGCAGCCAAGAATGGGGACCCTTAACCCACTATAATTCACCCCTCCACTTT. Protein product: CASSQEWGPLTHYNSPLHF. The chain recombines TRBV4-1 with TRBJ1-6; D may be TRBD1 (5 bases). There are 19 residues in the CDR3. Germline assignment: CDR1 MGHRA and CDR2 YSYEKL. Trimming took 0 bases from V and 3 from J, leaving 18 bases between them.